The clone carrying this T cell receptor (beta chain) was detected many times. One junction end disagrees with the germline gene, perhaps due to a read error. The CDR3 regions of TCR beta were amplified from RNA transcripts. Using the HTBI primer set, a first-round RT-PCR was run on the TCR CDR3. TCRdb itself ran the multiplex PCR reads through MiXCR, one entry per CDR3 protein. This repertoire shows about 270,000 distinct CDR3 sequences, approximately 23% found once; its top ten account for roughly a third. This entry comes from a study of T cells in Graves' hyperthyroidism and ophthalmopathy. CDR1 and CDR2 (germline): MNHEY, SVGAGI. This CDR3 has 14 amino acids.

V gene TRBV6-5 combines with J gene TRBJ2-2; tentative D call: TRBD2 (5 bases). This TCR derives from a woman in her thirties or forties with Graves' ophthalmopathy. The sequencing sample was made of blood. CDR3 nucleotide sequence: TGTGCCAGCAGTTACTCTTCGGACCACGGGGAGCTGGTTTTT. Translated, it gives CASSYSSDHGELVF.